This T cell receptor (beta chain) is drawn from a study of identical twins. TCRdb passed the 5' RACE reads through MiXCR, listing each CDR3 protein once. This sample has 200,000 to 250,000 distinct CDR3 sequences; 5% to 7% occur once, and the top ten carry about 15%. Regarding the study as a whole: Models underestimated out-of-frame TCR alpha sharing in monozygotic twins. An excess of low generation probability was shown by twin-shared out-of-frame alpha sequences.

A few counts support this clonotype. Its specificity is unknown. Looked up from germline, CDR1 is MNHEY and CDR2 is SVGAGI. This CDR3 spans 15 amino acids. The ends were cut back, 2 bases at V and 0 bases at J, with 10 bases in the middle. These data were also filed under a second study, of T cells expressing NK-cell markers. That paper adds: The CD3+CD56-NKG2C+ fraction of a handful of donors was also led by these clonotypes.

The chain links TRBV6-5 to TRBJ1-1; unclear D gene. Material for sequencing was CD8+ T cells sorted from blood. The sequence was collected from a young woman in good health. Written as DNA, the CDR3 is TGTGCCAGCAGTTACGGTCGGCAGTTGAACACTGAAGCTTTCTTT. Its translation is CASSYGRQLNTEAFF.